This entry lists 9 T cell receptor beta chains sequenced from one sample in a study of pediatric ulcerative colitis. The assay was immunoSEQ multiplex PCR, and TCRdb's table has in-frame clones only and misses some. This sample has over 15,000 clones, with roughly 74% found just once. One to two pinch biopsies were taken from the rectum during colonoscopy. What was sequenced was gut tissue. All receptors come from a boy younger than 18 with moderate ulcerative colitis.

CDR3 in amino acids: CASTPETHEQYF. The CDR3 bases are TGTGCCAGCACCCCAGAAACGCACGAGCAGTACTTC. V and J are TRBV27 and TRBJ2-7; D remains ambiguous. Germline CDR1 is MNHEY and CDR2 is SMNVEV (reference sequence). The CDR3 is made up of 12 amino acids. V lost 7 bases and J 5 bases, leaving 12 bases between the germline ends.

The V and J genes are TRBV10-3 and TRBJ2-3; a possible D gene is TRBD2 (7 bases). Trimming left V 10 bases short and J 0 bases short, with 17 bases between. The CDR3 is made up of 15 amino acids. From germline, CDR1 is ENHRY and CDR2 SYGVKD. The CDR3 reads CATGGQLTSTDTQYF. The CDR3 DNA follows: TGTGCCACGGGAGGACAGCTGACTAGCACAGATACGCAGTATTTT.

The chain links TRBV11-2 to TRBJ1-1; D ambiguous. V was pared by 3 bases and J by 4 bases, with 9 bases between. Germline V lookup: CDR1 SGHAT, CDR2 FQNNGV. The CDR3 length is 13 residues. Written as DNA, the CDR3 is TGTGCCAGCAGCTTTAACGCGGGCACTGAAGCTTTCTTT. Its protein product is CASSFNAGTEAFF.

The V and J genes are TRBV11-2 and TRBJ2-7; a weak D match, TRBD2 (5 bases). Trimming stripped 2 bases from V and 6 bases from J, with 11 bases between. The CDR3 covers 13 residues. Germline V gene data show CDR1 as SGHAT and CDR2 as FQNNGV. For the CDR3, the DNA is TGTGCCAGCAGCTTAAAACTAGGGATCGAGCAGTACTTC. Translated: CASSLKLGIEQYF.

This clone showed up just once. V usage is TRBV2 and J usage is TRBJ2-5; 11 nucleotides agree with TRBD2. Germline-derived CDR1 and CDR2 are SNHLY and FYNNEI. With 3 bases clipped from V and 0 bases from J, the junction kept 3 bases outside the gene matches. The CDR3 contains 16 residues. CDR3 sequence: CASSDGTSGNQETQYF. Here the CDR3 DNA reads TGTGCCAGCAGTGACGGGACTAGCGGAAACCAAGAGACCCAGTACTTC.

This rearrangement joins TRBV5-1 to TRBJ2-1; D unclear. The CDR3 spans 12 residues. Trimming took 4 bases from V and 3 from J, leaving 5 bases between them. Per germline, CDR1 SGHRS and CDR2 YFSETQ. CDR3 in DNA: TGCGCCAGCAGCCGCGACTACAATGAGCAGTTCTTC. It codes for CASSRDYNEQFF.

This sequence joins TRBV7-3 and TRBJ1-1; maybe TRBD1 (5 bases). The germline CDR1 and CDR2 sequences are SGHTA and FQGTGA. The CDR3 has 13 residues. Trimming took 7 bases from V and 4 from J, leaving 13 bases between them. CDR3 DNA: TGTGCCAGCAAACAACCGGGACCCACTGAAGCTTTCTTT. This codes for CASKQPGPTEAFF. Full variable domain (missing parts from reference TRBV7-3 and TRBJ1-1): GAGVSQTPSNKVTEKGKYVELRCDPISGHTALYWYRQSLGQGPEFLIYFQGTGAADDSGLPNDRFFAVRPEGSVSTLKIQRTERGDSAVYLCASKQPGPTEAFFGQGTRLTVV.

This chain links TRBV5-3 with TRBJ2-2; D might be TRBD1 (6 bases). TRBV5-3 is an ORF; its function is uncertain. V was clipped by 0 bases and J by 0 bases, with 18 bases between them. There are 19 residues in the CDR3. DNA of the CDR3: TGTGCCAGAAGCTTGGTGATAACTGCTAGGACAGCGAACACCGGGGAGCTGTTTTTT. Translation: CARSLVITARTANTGELFF.

This sequence joins TRBV10-1 and TRBJ2-5, with a possible D match to TRBD2 (6 bases). Trimming removed 2 bases at V and 5 bases at J, with 9 bases between. Germline CDR1 and CDR2: WNHNN and SYGVQD (reference sequence). The CDR3 covers 13 residues. CDR3 coding DNA: TGCGCCAGCAGTGAGGCGGGATCCGAGACCCAGTACTTC. Translating gives CASSEAGSETQYF.